One sample yielded the 31 T cell receptor beta chains listed below, sequenced in a study of immune reconstitution after stem cell transplant in scleroderma. A single record per CDR3 protein comes from TCRdb applying MiXCR to the RT-PCR reads. The table lists around 2,200 distinct CDR3 sequences, 6.5% to 8.5% of them singletons, with around 12% in the top ten. The sample was acquired before or after autologous hematopoietic stem cell transplantation (not recorded which). Every receptor here comes from a male donor with systemic sclerosis.

A remark on this clonotype: Since a much larger clone is just one base distant, this may be a read error. This sequence joins TRBV6-5 and TRBJ2-7; 7 bases line up with TRBD2. CDR1 MNHEY and CDR2 SVGAGI come from the germline V gene. The junction had 9 bases not matched to a gene; V was cut back by 5 bases and J by 5 bases. The CDR3 totals 14 residues. The CDR3 DNA follows: TGTGCCAGCAGTCTTACGGGGACTATTCACGAGCAGTACTTC. Its protein is CASSLTGTIHEQYF.

The chain joins TRBV27 to TRBJ1-1; 8 bases match TRBD1. V lost 6 bases, J lost 0 bases, and 9 bases stayed unmatched. The CDR3 has 16 amino acids. Germline lookup yields CDR1 MNHEY and CDR2 SMNVEV (reference sequence). The CDR3 spells CASSLQGGKMNTEAFF. In DNA, the CDR3 is TGTGCCAGCAGCCTACAGGGGGGGAAAATGAACACTGAAGCTTTCTTT.

This clonotype is labeled medium-sized. The chain is built from TRBV12-3 or TRBV12-4 and TRBJ1-1; D unresolved. With 6 bases removed from V and 4 bases from J, the gap between germline ends came to 12 bases. The CDR3 sequence is 13 residues long. The CDR3 coding sequence is TGTGCCAGCAGCCCCCGCCCGGCCACTGAAGCTTTCTTT. This codes for CASSPRPATEAFF.

This clonotype has only a few counts. This chain links TRBV10-3 with TRBJ2-2; D might be TRBD1 (5 bases). Germline V gene lookup returns CDR1 ENHRY and CDR2 SYGVKD. V was clipped by 0 bases and J by 0 bases, with 14 bases between them. The CDR3 is made up of 18 amino acids. CDR3 loop: CAISESMAGPSNTGELFF. CDR3 in DNA: TGTGCCATCAGTGAGTCGATGGCAGGGCCATCGAACACCGGGGAGCTGTTTTTT.

A few counts support this clonotype. CDR3 DNA sequence: TGCAGTGCTAGAGACGAGACGGGGGGCCTGAAAAACATTCAGTACTTC. It codes for CSARDETGGLKNIQYF. V and J are TRBV20-1 and TRBJ2-4; tentative D call: TRBD2 (7 bases). The V end lost 0 bases, the J end lost 4 bases, and 16 bases lay between the germline ends. The CDR3 loop spans 16 amino acids. The germline V gene has CDR1 DFQATT and CDR2 SNEGSKA (reference sequence).

This clonotype qualifies as medium-sized. The chain uses TRBV18 and TRBJ2-2, with D perhaps assigned TRBD1 or TRBD2 (6 bases each). Between the trimmed V and J ends, which lost 3 bases and 5 bases, there was a span of 13 bases. Germline CDR1 KGHSH, CDR2 LQKENI. The CDR3 loop spans 15 amino acids. The CDR3 nucleotides are TGTGCCAGCTCACCCCAAGGGGGGAAGACCGGGGAGCTGTTTTTT. Translating it yields CASSPQGGKTGELFF.

By share, this clonotype ranks as large (0.1 to 1%). This chain joins TRBV5-6 and TRBJ1-1, with D possibly matching TRBD1 (6 bases). The V gene lost 4 bases and the J gene lost 1 base, with 20 bases spanning the gap. Looked up from germline, CDR1 is SGHDT and CDR2 is YYEEEE. This CDR3 is 17 amino acids long. The CDR3 sequence: CASSPLGGRGANTEAFF. The CDR3 DNA reads TGTGCCAGCAGCCCGCTAGGGGGGAGAGGGGCGAACACTGAAGCTTTCTTT.

This clonotype was recorded a few times. The chain links TRBV27 to TRBJ2-1; the D gene could be TRBD1 or TRBD2 (5 bases each). V was pared by 6 bases and J by 5 bases, with 20 bases between. The CDR3 is made up of 16 amino acids. Germline values: CDR1 MNHEY, CDR2 SMNVEV (reference sequence). The CDR3 nucleotides are TGTGCCAGCAGCTTTTATAGTGGGGGAATCCACAATGAGCAGTTCTTC. Translated: CASSFYSGGIHNEQFF.

This clonotype is medium-sized in the sample. V is TRBV29-1 and J is TRBJ2-2; 7 bases agree with TRBD2. The V segment lost 6 bases and the J segment 4 bases; nucleotides outside the gene matches: 5. This CDR3 region has 13 residues. The germline V gene encodes CDR1 SQVTM and CDR2 ANQGSEA. CDR3 nucleotides: TGCAGCGTCTGGGAGGGTTTCACCGGGGAGCTGTTTTTT. Translating gives CSVWEGFTGELFF.

In this sample, this clonotype is medium-sized. This sequence joins TRBV20-1 and TRBJ2-5, with 11 bases identical to TRBD2. CDR3 length: 16 amino acids. Germline-derived CDR1 and CDR2 are DFQATT and SNEGSKA (reference sequence). Trimming at V came to 2 bases and at J to 7 bases, leaving 12 bases not matched to a gene. The CDR3 loop reads CSARRPGLADFGTQYF. The CDR3 region has the DNA TGCAGTGCTAGAAGACCGGGACTAGCGGACTTTGGGACCCAGTACTTC.

This clonotype is labeled as medium-sized. The V call is TRBV7-9, the J call TRBJ2-1, with 14 bases matching TRBD2. This CDR3 has 14 amino acids. V dropped 5 bases and J dropped 12; count of bases not matched to a gene: 6. The germline gives CDR1 SEHNR, CDR2 FQNEAQ (reference sequence). DNA for the CDR3: TGTGCCAGCAGCCGACTAGCGGGGGGGGACGGGCAGTTCTTC. This gives the protein CASSRLAGGDGQFF. The variable domain in full, completed from reference TRBV7-9 and TRBJ2-1, reads DTGVSQNPRHKITKRGQNVTFRCDPISEHNRLYWYRQTLGQGPEFLTYFQNEAQLEKSRLLSDRFSAERPKGSFSTLEIQRTEQGDSAMYLCASSRLAGGDGQFFGPGTRLTVL.

By proportion, this clonotype is medium-sized (0.01 to 0.1%). This chain joins TRBV5-6 and TRBJ2-5; tentatively, D is TRBD1 or TRBD2 (5 bases each). V lost 0 bases and J 5 bases, leaving 11 bases between the germline ends. Germline V lookup: CDR1 SGHDT, CDR2 YYEEEE. CDR3 length equals 14 residues. As DNA, the CDR3 is TGTGCCAGCAGCTTGGAGGGACCGGTCGAGACCCAGTACTTC. Translating gives CASSLEGPVETQYF.

In its sample, this clonotype ranks as medium-sized. The chain is built from TRBV29-1 and TRBJ2-2, with D maybe TRBD1 (6 bases). CDR3 size: 13 residues. Trimming stripped 4 bases from V and 7 bases from J, with 13 bases between. CDR1 and CDR2 (germline): SQVTM, ANQGSEA. The CDR3 sequence is CSVGEQGFGELFF. The DNA of the CDR3 is TGCAGCGTTGGGGAACAGGGTTTCGGGGAGCTGTTTTTT.

This clonotype was counted between two and nine times. The chain joins TRBV5-6 to TRBJ1-2; D is unclear. V lost 0 bases to trimming and J lost 0 bases, with 12 bases between them. CDR3 length: 16 residues. In germline, CDR1 is SGHDT, CDR2 YYEEEE. The CDR3 region has the DNA TGTGCCAGCAGCTTGGCCGAAAGGCAGGCTAACTATGGCTACACCTTC. Translation: CASSLAERQANYGYTF.

This clonotype is termed medium-sized. The chain carries TRBV15 and TRBJ2-2; 8 nucleotides match TRBD1. V dropped 3 bases and J dropped 9; count of bases not matched to a gene: 9. The CDR3 is 15 amino acids. The germline V gene has CDR1 LNHNV and CDR2 YYDKDF (reference sequence). CDR3: CATSSPSTGVRELFF. CDR3 DNA sequence: TGTGCCACCAGCAGCCCTTCGACAGGGGTCAGGGAGCTGTTTTTT. The whole variable domain, filled in from reference TRBV15 and TRBJ2-2, reads DAMVIQNPRYQVTQFGKPVTLSCSQTLNHNVMYWYQQKSSQAPKLLFHYYDKDFNNEADTPDNFQSRRPNTSFCFLDIRSPGLGDTAMYLCATSSPSTGVRELFFGEGSRLTVL.

This clonotype is medium-sized within its sample. The chain couples TRBV29-1 to TRBJ1-3, with D uncertain. The CDR3 length is 15 residues. Germline-derived CDR1 and CDR2 are SQVTM and ANQGSEA. Deletions cut 5 bases from V and 0 bases from J, with 14 bases between. As DNA, the CDR3 is TGCAGCGTTCGGAACTTGGGTAGCTCTGGAAACACCATATATTTT. Translated, it gives CSVRNLGSSGNTIYF.

With respect to this clonotype: One junction end disagrees with the germline gene, perhaps due to a read error. The V and J genes are TRBV6-6 and TRBJ2-3; 15 positions agree with TRBD2. The CDR3 length is 18 residues. The germline CDR1 and CDR2 sequences are MNHNY and SVGAGI (reference sequence). This CDR3 reads CASSSVGLAGGSSDTQYF. The CDR3 coding sequence is TGTGCCAGCAGTTCGGTCGGACTAGCGGGGGGGAGCTCAGATACACAGTATTTT.

By share, this clonotype counts as medium-sized. The genes are TRBV10-3 and TRBJ1-5, with TRBD1 matching 8 bases. Germline V gene sequence: CDR1 ENHRY, CDR2 SYGVKD. This CDR3 spans 15 amino acids. Trimming took 5 bases from V and 2 from J; bases not matched to a gene: 5. The CDR3 protein is CAISREQGGNQPQHF. CDR3 sequence (DNA): TGTGCCATCAGTAGGGAACAGGGGGGCAATCAGCCCCAGCATTTT.

In regard to this clonotype: Being one base from a much bigger clone, this may be a read error. This CDR3 reads CASSPGHSTDAQYF. The CDR3 DNA is TGTGCCAGCAGCCCGGGACACTCCACAGATGCGCAGTATTTT. The rearrangement joins TRBV6-1 to TRBJ2-3; D may be TRBD1 (6 bases). CDR3 size: 14 residues. Germline loops: CDR1 MNHNS, CDR2 SASEGT.

This clonotype is medium-sized in the sample. The chain has TRBV23-1 and TRBJ2-7; 8 nucleotides line up with TRBD1. TRBV23-1 is classed as an ORF, of uncertain function. The V segment lost 6 bases and the J segment 3 bases; nucleotides outside the gene matches: 10. The CDR3 is made up of 15 amino acids. The CDR3 protein is CASSGAAGTGYEQYF. Written as DNA, the CDR3 is TGCGCCAGCAGCGGGGCGGCGGGGACAGGCTACGAGCAGTACTTC.

The rearrangement uses TRBV9 and TRBJ2-3, with 9 bases matching TRBD2. The germline gives CDR1 SGDLS, CDR2 YYNGEE. J was trimmed by 5 bases and V by 4 bases; bases with no gene match: 8. The CDR3 totals 15 residues. Here the CDR3 DNA reads TGTGCCAGCAGCCTCGCGGGGGGGCCAGTAGATACGCAGTATTTT. Translation gives CASSLAGGPVDTQYF.

Concerning this clonotype: This may stem from a read error, because a much larger clone lies one nucleotide away. This sequence joins TRBV27 and TRBJ2-1, with TRBD2 matching 7 bases. Germline-derived CDR1 and CDR2 are MNHEY and SMNVEV (reference sequence). CDR3 length equals 12 residues. The CDR3 region has the DNA TGTGTCAGCAGTTCGAGAGCCAGCGGGGAGTTCTTC. Amino acid sequence: CVSSSRASGEFF.

Sample share makes this clonotype medium-sized. The chain combines TRBV20-1 with TRBJ1-6; 7 nucleotides line up with TRBD1. The V gene end was trimmed by 5 bases and the J gene end by 8 bases; junction bases not matched to a gene: 6. Germline CDR1 and CDR2: DFQATT and SNEGSKA (reference sequence). The CDR3 runs 13 residues. DNA of the CDR3: TGCAGTGCTTTACAGGGGAACGATTCACCCCTCCACTTT. This encodes CSALQGNDSPLHF.

This rearrangement joins TRBV20-1 to TRBJ2-3; D not certain. In germline, CDR1 is DFQATT, CDR2 SNEGSKA (reference sequence). V was pared by 4 bases and J by 0 bases, with 11 bases between. The CDR3 totals 14 residues. The CDR3 region has the DNA TGCAGTGCTAACCCTCTTGGAAGCACAGATACGCAGTATTTT. This codes for CSANPLGSTDTQYF.

By its share, this clonotype is medium-sized. This chain connects TRBV20-1 to TRBJ1-2; TRBD1 is a possible D gene (6 bases). The CDR3 sequence is 15 residues long. Germline V lookup: CDR1 DFQATT, CDR2 SNEGSKA (reference sequence). The V gene lost 5 bases and the J gene lost 2 bases, with 18 bases spanning the gap. The CDR3 DNA follows: TGCAGTGCTCCTACGACCCGGACAGCCAACTATGGCTACACCTTC. Amino acid sequence: CSAPTTRTANYGYTF.

This clonotype is medium-sized (0.01 to 0.1%) by share. The CDR3 nucleotides read TGCGCCAGCAGCTTGGACGGAGGGACAGCCGAGCAGTACTTC. Residues: CASSLDGGTAEQYF. This chain uses TRBV5-1 with TRBJ2-7, with D possibly matching TRBD1 (7 bases). CDR3 length: 14 residues. V lost 0 bases, J lost 6 bases, and 13 bases lay in between. CDR1 and CDR2 from the germline V gene are SGHRS and YFSETQ.

In its sample, this clonotype is medium-sized. The chain recombines TRBV7-9 with TRBJ1-5; no definite D call. From germline, CDR1 is SEHNR and CDR2 FQNEAQ (reference sequence). V was trimmed by 1 base and J by 5 bases, leaving 3 bases between them. The CDR3 is 12 residues long. CDR3 region: CASSLGDQPQHF. CDR3 in DNA: TGTGCCAGCAGCTTAGGCGATCAGCCCCAGCATTTT.

In this sample, this clonotype is medium-sized. V usage is TRBV5-5 and J usage is TRBJ1-2; TRBD1 agrees at 8 bases. The CDR3 covers 16 residues. V trimming: 4 bases; J trimming: 4 bases; junction bases outside the gene matches: 12. The germline gives CDR1 SGHKS, CDR2 YYEKEE (reference sequence). The CDR3 nucleotides are TGTGCCAGCAGCCGAGACCCGACAGGGGATGGCTATGGCTACACCTTC. This sequence encodes CASSRDPTGDGYGYTF.

On this clonotype: A much larger clone is a single base away; this may be a read error. The DNA of the CDR3 is TGTGCCAGCAAACTTGACGGTATAAGCTACGAGCAGTACTTC. Its translation: CASKLDGISYEQYF. The gene calls are TRBV27 and TRBJ2-7; no reliable D call. Germline V gene sequence: CDR1 MNHEY, CDR2 SMNVEV (reference sequence). There are 14 residues in the CDR3. V shed 7 bases and J shed 3 bases, with 16 bases lying between them.

Judged by abundance, this clonotype is medium-sized. This sequence joins TRBV5-1 and TRBJ2-1; no clear D gene. V was pared by 0 bases and J by 4 bases, with 8 bases between. Germline lookup yields CDR1 SGHRS and CDR2 YFSETQ. This CDR3 comprises 14 residues. In DNA, the CDR3 is TGCGCCAGCAGCTTGGCCAGTTTATACAATGAGCAGTTCTTC. Encoded protein: CASSLASLYNEQFF.

By sample fraction, this clonotype is medium-sized (0.01 to 0.1%). The chain carries TRBV20-1 and TRBJ2-2, with D possibly being TRBD1 or TRBD2 (6 bases each). The ends were cut back, 1 base at V and 10 bases at J, with 19 bases in the middle. This CDR3 has 15 residues. Germline assignment: CDR1 DFQATT and CDR2 SNEGSKA (reference sequence). The CDR3 sequence: CSARGIGGPRAELFF. The CDR3 DNA is TGCAGTGCTAGAGGAATTGGGGGGCCGCGGGCGGAGCTGTTTTTT.